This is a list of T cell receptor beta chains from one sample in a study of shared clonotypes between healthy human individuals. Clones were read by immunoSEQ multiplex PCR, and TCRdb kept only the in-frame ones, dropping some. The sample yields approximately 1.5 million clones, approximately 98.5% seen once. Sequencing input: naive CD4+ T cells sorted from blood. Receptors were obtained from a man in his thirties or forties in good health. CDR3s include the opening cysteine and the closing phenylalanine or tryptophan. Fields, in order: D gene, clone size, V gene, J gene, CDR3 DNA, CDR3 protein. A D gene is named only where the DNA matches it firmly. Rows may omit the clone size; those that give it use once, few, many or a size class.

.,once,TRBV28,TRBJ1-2,TGTGCCAGCAGGCGGACAGCCAACTATGGCTACACCTTC,CASRRTANYGYTF
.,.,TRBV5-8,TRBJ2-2,TGTGCCAGCTCCCGGACATTCGCGAACACCGGGGAGCTGTTTTTT,CASSRTFANTGELFF
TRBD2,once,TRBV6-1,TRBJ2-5,TGTGCCACCCTCGGGACTAGCTCAGGATCAGAGACCCAGTACTTC,CATLGTSSGSETQYF
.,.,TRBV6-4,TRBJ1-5,TGTGCCAGCAGTGTGGGTCTGGGTCAGCCCCAGCATTTT,CASSVGLGQPQHF
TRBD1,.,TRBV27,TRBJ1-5,TGTGCCAGCAGTTTACAAGGTGGGACAGGGAGAAATCAGCCCCAGCATTTT,CASSLQGGTGRNQPQHF
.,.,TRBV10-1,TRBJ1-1,TGCGCCAGCAGTGCGGCAAACACTGAAGCTTTCTTT,CASSAANTEAFF
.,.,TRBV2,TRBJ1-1,TGTGCCAGCAGTCCCGATCCCGACAGGTCGCATCAAGCTTTCTTT,CASSPDPDRSHQAFF
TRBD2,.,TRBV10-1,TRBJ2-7,TGCGCCAGCACCGCGGGAGGGTCCTACGAGCAGTACTTC,CASTAGGSYEQYF
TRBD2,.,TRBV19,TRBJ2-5,TGTGCCAGTAGTACCAGGGGCCGGACTAGCCGAGAAGAGACCCAGTACTTC,CASSTRGRTSREETQYF
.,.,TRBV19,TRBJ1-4,TGTGCCACCTTAGGCGGTACTAATGAAAAACTGTTTTTT,CATLGGTNEKLFF
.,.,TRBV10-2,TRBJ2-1,TGCGCCAGCAGTGCTCGGCGGAGCTCCTACAATGAGCAGTTCTTC,CASSARRSSYNEQFF
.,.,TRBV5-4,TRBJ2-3,TGTGCCAGCAGCTCCGACGGAGTGAGCACAGATACGCAGTATTTT,CASSSDGVSTDTQYF
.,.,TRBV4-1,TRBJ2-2,TGCGCCAGCAGCCAAGATGACTTCACCGGGGAGCTGTTTTTT,CASSQDDFTGELFF
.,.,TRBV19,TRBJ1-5,TGTGCCAGTAGTATGTCGAGGGTCAGCCAGCCCCAGCATTTT,CASSMSRVSQPQHF
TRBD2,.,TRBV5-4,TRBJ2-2,TGTGCCAGCAGCCGACTAGCGGGAGGACTGAACACCGGGGAGCTGTTTTTT,CASSRLAGGLNTGELFF
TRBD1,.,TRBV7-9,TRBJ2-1,TGTGCCAGCAGGCGGACAGGGGAAGGCTCCTACAATGAGCAGTTCTTC,CASRRTGEGSYNEQFF
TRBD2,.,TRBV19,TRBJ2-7,TGTGCCAGTAGTCCCCGCCTAGCGGGAGGGCCGGCGTACGAGCAGTACTTC,CASSPRLAGGPAYEQYF
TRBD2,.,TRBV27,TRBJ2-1,TGTGCCAGCAGTTTATTAGGAGCGGGAGTTTTCAATGAGCAGTTCTTC,CASSLLGAGVFNEQFF
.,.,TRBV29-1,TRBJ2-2,TGCAGCGCGAGTGTGAGACGGAACACCGGGGAGCTGTTTTTT,CSASVRRNTGELFF
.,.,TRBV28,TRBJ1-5,TGTGCCAGCAGTTTATTGGGGGGCCTTCAGCCCCAGCATTTT,CASSLLGGLQPQHF
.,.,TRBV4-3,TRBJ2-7,TGCGCCAGCAGCCAAGGAAGGCTTGTCATCCCCTTCGAGCAGTACTTC,CASSQGRLVIPFEQYF
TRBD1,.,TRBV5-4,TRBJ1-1,TGTGCCAGCAGCTTACGGACAGGGATCAACACTGAAGCTTTCTTT,CASSLRTGINTEAFF
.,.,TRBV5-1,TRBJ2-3,TGCGCCAGCCGAGAAGGGAGCACAGATACGCAGTATTTT,CASREGSTDTQYF
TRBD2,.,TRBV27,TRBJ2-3,TGTGCCAGCAGTGCCTACACCGAACCGAGCGGGAGTAGGTCTACGCAGTATTTT,CASSAYTEPSGSRSTQYF
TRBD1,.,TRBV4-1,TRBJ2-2,TGCGCCAGCAGCCAGGTGACCAGGGGGCCCGGGGAGCTGTTTTTT,CASSQVTRGPGELFF
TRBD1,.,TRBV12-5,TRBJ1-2,TGTGCTAGTGGTTTTTCAGGGGGCCGGTATGGCTACACCTTC,CASGFSGGRYGYTF
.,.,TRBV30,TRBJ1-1,TGTGCCTGGAGTGACCCAGCGAACACTGAAGCTTTCTTT,CAWSDPANTEAFF
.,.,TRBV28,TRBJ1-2,TGTGCCAGCAGTTTGGACGGCATGGAGGGCTACACCTTC,CASSLDGMEGYTF
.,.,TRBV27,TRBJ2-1,TGTGCCAGCAGCCGTCGGGGCGGGACGGGTGAGCAGTTCTTC,CASSRRGGTGEQFF
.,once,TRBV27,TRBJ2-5,TGTGCCAGCAGTTCCCACTCTAGCCAGGGGTCTAGGGTGACCCAGTACTTC,CASSSHSSQGSRVTQYF
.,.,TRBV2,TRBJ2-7,TGTGCCAGCTCAAGAACGGAGACCTTTGGCTACGAGCAGTACTTC,CASSRTETFGYEQYF
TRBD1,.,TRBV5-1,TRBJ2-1,TGCGCCAGCAGCCTTGATGGACAGGGGTACAATGAGCAGTTCTTC,CASSLDGQGYNEQFF
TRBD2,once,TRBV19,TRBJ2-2,TGTGCCAGTGACTTAGCGGGAGTTGGAAAGAAGCTGTTTTTT,CASDLAGVGKKLFF
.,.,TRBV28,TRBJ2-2,TGTGCCAGCAGTTTACGATCCGGGAGACGAACCGGGGAGCTGTTTTTT,CASSLRSGRRTGELFF
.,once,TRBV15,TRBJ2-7,TGTGCCACCAGCAGATTTCTGGGCCCCGGGTACGAGCAGTACTTC,CATSRFLGPGYEQYF
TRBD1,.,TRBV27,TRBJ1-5,TGTGCCAGCAGTCCCAGGGGGGGACAGCCCCAGCATTTT,CASSPRGGQPQHF
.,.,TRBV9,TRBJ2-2,TGTGCCAGCAGTCTAGGGCTACGGACCGGGGAGCTGTTTTTT,CASSLGLRTGELFF
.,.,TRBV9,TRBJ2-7,TGTGCCAGCAGCGTAGCTACGAATGCCTACGAGCAGTACTTC,CASSVATNAYEQYF
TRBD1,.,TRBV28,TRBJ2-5,TGTGCCAGCAGGGCCCTGACAGGGTTAAAGACCCAGTACTTC,CASRALTGLKTQYF
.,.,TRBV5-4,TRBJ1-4,TGTGCCAGCAGCTCAGCCCCTTCGGATACGTGGGAAAAACTGTTTTTT,CASSSAPSDTWEKLFF
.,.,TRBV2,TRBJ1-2,TGTGCCAGCACCCCGGGTGGCGGGGACTATGGCTACACCTTC,CASTPGGGDYGYTF
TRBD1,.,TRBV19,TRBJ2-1,TGTGCCAGCCGATTACAGGGGTCCCCACACAAAGGTGAGCAGTTCTTC,CASRLQGSPHKGEQFF
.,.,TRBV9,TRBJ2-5,TGTGCCAGCAGCCCTCAAGACCCAGAGACCCAGTACTTC,CASSPQDPETQYF
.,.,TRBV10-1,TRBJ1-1,TGCGCCAGCAGTGCACAGCGAAACACTGAAGCTTTCTTT,CASSAQRNTEAFF
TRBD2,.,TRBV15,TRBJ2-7,TGTGCCACCAGCACTGGACCCTTCGCGGGAGCGAGGGAGCAGTACTTC,CATSTGPFAGAREQYF
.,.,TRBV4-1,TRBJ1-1,TGCGCCAGCAGCCAAGTGGTGAGGGGCACTGAAGCTTTCTTT,CASSQVVRGTEAFF
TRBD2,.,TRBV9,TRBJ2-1,TGTGCCAGCAGCGTAGACCGGCGGGAGAGGAGGGATGAGCAGTTCTTC,CASSVDRRERRDEQFF
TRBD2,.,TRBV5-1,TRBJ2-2,TGCGCCAGCAGCTTGACTAGCGGGACGAACACCGGGGAGCTGTTTTTT,CASSLTSGTNTGELFF
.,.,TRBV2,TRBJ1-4,TGTGCCAGCAGATCGGACACAACTAATGAAAAACTGTTTTTT,CASRSDTTNEKLFF
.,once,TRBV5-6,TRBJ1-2,TGTGCCAGCGCGTGGAGTGTTGACTATGGCTACACCTTC,CASAWSVDYGYTF
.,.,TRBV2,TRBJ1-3,TGTGCCAGCAGGCTGCCCGGGACGCGCGGAAACACCATATATTTT,CASRLPGTRGNTIYF
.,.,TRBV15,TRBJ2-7,TGTGCCACCAGCACAAGCGTTAGAGGGGCCGAGCAGTACTTC,CATSTSVRGAEQYF
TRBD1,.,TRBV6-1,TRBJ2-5,TGTGCCAGCAGTGAAGGGGGACAGTACTCGGCCCAGTACTTC,CASSEGGQYSAQYF
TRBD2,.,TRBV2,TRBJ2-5,TGTGCCAGCAGTGTTTTGCGGGGGGAGACCCAGTACTTC,CASSVLRGETQYF
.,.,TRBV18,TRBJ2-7,TGTGCCAGCTCATCGAACTCCTACGAGCAGTACTTC,CASSSNSYEQYF
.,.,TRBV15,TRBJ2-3,TGTGCCACCAGCAGTGGACTAACCACAGATACGCAGTATTTT,CATSSGLTTDTQYF